Below, 32 T cell receptor beta chains from the same sample are listed, as sequenced in a study of cytomegalovirus exposure and HLA in healthy donors. It was with 60 Vbeta and 13 Jbeta primers that the PCR ran. Method: immunoSEQ multiplex PCR; TCRdb's copy keeps in-frame clones and lacks some. The sample shows hundreds of thousands of clones, 70% to 90% of them seen only once. Material: PBMCs. These receptors were collected from a woman between 18 and 29 years old in good health and CMV-seronegative.

The chain combines TRBV19 with TRBJ1-6, with 9 bases that match TRBD1. CDR3 size: 15 residues. V lost 4 bases to trimming and J lost 6 bases; unmatched junction nucleotides: 4. CDR1 is LNHDA and CDR2 is SQIVND in the germline V gene (reference sequence). Written as DNA, the CDR3 is TGTGCCAGTAGTAAGCCGGGACAGGGTAATTCACCCCTCCACTTT. Residues: CASSKPGQGNSPLHF. The full variable domain, completed using reference TRBV19 and TRBJ1-6, is DGGITQSPKYLFRKEGQNVTLSCEQNLNHDAMYWYRQDPGQGLRLIYYSQIVNDFQKGDIAEGYSVSREKKESFPLTVTSAQKNPTAFYLCASSKPGQGNSPLHFGNGTRLTVT.

This clone appeared a few times. The chain recombines TRBV19 with TRBJ2-2, with D unresolved. This CDR3 is built from 10 residues. Trimming pared 10 bases from V and 6 bases from J, leaving 6 bases between. CDR1 LNHDA and CDR2 SQIVND come from the germline V gene (reference sequence). The CDR3 region is CATRAGELFF. CDR3 nucleotide sequence: TGTGCCACCCGTGCCGGGGAGCTGTTTTTT.

This clone appeared a single time. This sequence joins TRBV5-6 and TRBJ2-1; 9 bases line up with TRBD2. With V trimmed by 0 bases and J by 6 bases, 4 bases remained unmatched. Germline CDR1 is SGHDT and CDR2 is YYEEEE. The CDR3 has 15 residues. CDR3 residues: CASSLVTSGTNEQFF. The CDR3 nucleotides read TGTGCCAGCAGCTTGGTGACTAGCGGTACCAATGAGCAGTTCTTC.

This clone was seen just once. J is TRBJ2-5 and V is TRBV2; a weak D match, TRBD1 (5 bases). The V end lost 6 bases, the J end lost 7 bases, and 12 bases lay between the germline ends. There are 12 residues in the CDR3. Germline V gives CDR1 SNHLY, CDR2 FYNNEI. This chain's CDR3 is CASSQTEGTQYF. The CDR3 DNA is TGTGCCAGCAGCCAGACAGAAGGGACCCAGTACTTC.

The chain carries TRBV11-2 and TRBJ1-1, with D possibly TRBD1 on 5 matching bases. In germline, CDR1 is SGHAT, CDR2 FQNNGV. V was shortened by 0 bases and J by 8 bases, with 10 bases between the two germline ends. The length of the CDR3 is 13 residues. The CDR3 reads CASSLDRGDEAFF. Here the CDR3 DNA reads TGTGCCAGCAGCTTAGATCGGGGGGACGAAGCTTTCTTT.

The V gene is TRBV6-1, the J gene TRBJ1-4; D gene unclear. Looked up from germline, CDR1 is MNHNS and CDR2 is SASEGT. Trimming removed 4 bases from V and 12 bases from J, with 12 bases in between. CDR3 length: 12 amino acids. This CDR3 reads CASSATLAQLFF. CDR3 nucleotide sequence: TGTGCCAGCAGTGCGACACTGGCGCAACTGTTTTTT.

For this clone: An end of the junction does not agree with germline; a read error may underlie this. This chain uses TRBV28 with TRBJ1-3; a possible D gene is TRBD1 (5 bases). The length of the CDR3 is 11 residues. The germline V gene encodes CDR1 MDHEN and CDR2 SYDVKM. CDR3 region: CASSRQYTTYF. In nucleotides, the CDR3 is TGTGCCAGCAGCCGACAGTACACCACATATTTT.

The chain carries TRBV4-1 and TRBJ2-3, with D hard to call. Germline-derived CDR1 and CDR2 are MGHRA and YSYEKL. The CDR3 totals 14 residues. Trimming cost V 1 base and J 2 bases, with 7 bases left between them. The CDR3: CASSQALSTDTQYF. The CDR3 coding sequence is TGCGCCAGCAGCCAAGCCCTATCCACAGATACGCAGTATTTT.

The chain couples TRBV19 to TRBJ1-5, with D perhaps TRBD1 (6 bases). The CDR3 sequence is 15 residues long. The germline gives CDR1 LNHDA, CDR2 SQIVND (reference sequence). The ends were cut back, 5 bases at V and 3 bases at J, with 14 bases in the middle. The chain's CDR3 is CASSYGQPSNQPQHF. The CDR3 bases are TGTGCCAGTAGTTACGGACAGCCTTCCAATCAGCCCCAGCATTTT.

This sequence joins TRBV11-3 and TRBJ2-7; a possible D gene is TRBD1 (6 bases). Trimming pared 3 bases from V and 6 bases from J, leaving 15 bases between. Germline V gene lookup returns CDR1 SGHNT and CDR2 YENEEA. The CDR3 length is 14 residues. CDR3 protein: CASSFHGQSGEQYF. As DNA, the CDR3 is TGTGCCAGCAGCTTTCACGGACAGTCGGGCGAGCAGTACTTC.

The chain carries TRBV11-2 and TRBJ2-2; 8 positions agree with TRBD1. After removal of 0 bases from V and 1 base from J, the junction contained 10 bases not matched to a gene. The CDR3 is 19 residues long. CDR1 and CDR2 (germline): SGHAT, FQNNGV. CDR3 protein: CASSLEAGGGSLNTGELFF. CDR3 nucleotides: TGTGCCAGCAGCTTAGAGGCAGGGGGCGGTAGCTTGAACACCGGGGAGCTGTTTTTT.

The CDR3 bases are TGCGCCAGCAGCCTGGTGCGGCTGGACAGCGTAAAGTATAGCAATCAGCCCCAGCATTTT. Its translation: CASSLVRLDSVKYSNQPQHF. The chain links TRBV5-1 to TRBJ1-5; the D gene is possibly TRBD1 (6 bases). Looked up from germline, CDR1 is SGHRS and CDR2 is YFSETQ. This CDR3 comprises 20 residues. V was clipped by 4 bases and J by 0 bases, with 26 bases between them. The complete variable domain, with remaining parts taken from reference TRBV5-1 and TRBJ1-5, reads KAGVTQTPRYLIKTRGQQVTLSCSPISGHRSVSWYQQTPGQGLQFLFEYFSETQRNKGNFPGRFSGRQFSNSRSEMNVSTLELGDSALYLCASSLVRLDSVKYSNQPQHFGDGTRLSIL.

The chain is built from TRBV7-2 and TRBJ2-1; 9 bases are shared with TRBD2. Trimming at V came to 4 bases and at J to 4 bases, leaving 2 bases not matched to a gene. This CDR3 has 14 residues. CDR1 is SGHTA and CDR2 is FQGNSA in the germline V gene. CDR3 nucleotides: TGTGCCAGCAGCTCTAGCGGGGAATACAATGAGCAGTTCTTC. This sequence encodes CASSSSGEYNEQFF.

The chain couples TRBV30 to TRBJ2-3; a possible D gene is TRBD1 (5 bases). The CDR3 totals 13 residues. The V end lost 0 bases, the J end lost 1 base, and 5 bases lay between the germline ends. The germline V gene encodes CDR1 GTSNPN and CDR2 SVGIG (reference sequence). CDR3 region: CAWSVGGTDTQYF. As DNA, the CDR3 is TGTGCCTGGAGTGTAGGGGGCACAGATACGCAGTATTTT.

V and J are TRBV9 and TRBJ1-1; D possibly corresponds to TRBD1 (5 bases). Germline lookup yields CDR1 SGDLS and CDR2 YYNGEE. Trimming stripped 0 bases from V and 6 bases from J, with 21 bases between. This CDR3 has 17 amino acids. The chain's CDR3 is CASSVGALLRGDAEAFF. The CDR3 nucleotides are TGTGCCAGCAGCGTAGGGGCTCTCCTTCGGGGGGACGCTGAAGCTTTCTTT.

This chain links TRBV5-1 with TRBJ2-1; 10 nucleotides line up with TRBD1. There are 16 residues in the CDR3. After removal of 7 bases from V and 2 bases from J, the junction contained 9 bases not matched to a gene. CDR1 is SGHRS, CDR2 YFSETQ, per germline. This CDR3 is CASSGTGAMAYNEQFF. In DNA form, the CDR3 reads TGCGCCAGCTCCGGGACAGGGGCCATGGCCTACAATGAGCAGTTCTTC.

The rearrangement joins TRBV5-4 to TRBJ1-2; TRBD1 matches at 12 bases. This CDR3 spans 16 amino acids. Germline CDR1 reads SGHNT; CDR2 reads YYREEE (reference sequence). Trimming cost V 4 bases and J 7 bases; bases outside gene matches: 11. The CDR3 here is CASSLPGGQGASGYTF. The CDR3, as DNA: TGTGCCAGCAGCCTGCCCGGGGGACAGGGGGCGTCTGGCTACACCTTC. Full variable domain (missing parts from reference TRBV5-4 and TRBJ1-2): ETGVTQSPTHLIKTRGQQVTLRCSSQSGHNTVSWYQQALGQGPQFIFQYYREEENGRGNFPPRFSGLQFPNYSSELNVNALELDDSALYLCASSLPGGQGASGYTFGSGTRLTVV.

The rearrangement joins TRBV9 to TRBJ1-1, with 8 bases fitting TRBD1. After removal of 5 bases from V and 1 base from J, the junction contained 10 bases not matched to a gene. CDR3 length: 16 residues. Germline CDR1 SGDLS, CDR2 YYNGEE. In DNA, the CDR3 is TGTGCCAGCAGTGCAAGTAGGGGACAGGCGAACACTGAAGCTTTCTTT. This translates into CASSASRGQANTEAFF.

This clone was found a few times. The chain links TRBV25-1 to TRBJ1-4, with D tentatively TRBD1 (5 bases). Germline CDR1 is MGHDK and CDR2 is SYGVNS. The CDR3 consists of 15 residues. Trimming removed 3 bases at V and 4 bases at J, with 12 bases between. The CDR3 protein is CASSDAPGVNEKLFF. CDR3 DNA sequence: TGTGCCAGCAGTGACGCCCCGGGGGTTAATGAAAAACTGTTTTTT.

The DNA for the CDR3 is TGTGCCAGCAGCCAAAGCTGGGCGGGGGGTTTTGACGAGCAGTACTTC. Encoded protein: CASSQSWAGGFDEQYF. The V and J genes are TRBV5-4 and TRBJ2-7, with TRBD2 matching 8 bases. The V and J ends lost 4 bases and 5 bases, in that order; junction bases with no gene match: 14. The CDR3 covers 16 residues. Germline V CDR1 and CDR2: SGHNT, YYREEE (reference sequence). The variable domain in full, completed from reference TRBV5-4 and TRBJ2-7, reads ETGVTQSPTHLIKTRGQQVTLRCSSQSGHNTVSWYQQALGQGPQFIFQYYREEENGRGNFPPRFSGLQFPNYSSELNVNALELDDSALYLCASSQSWAGGFDEQYFGPGTRLTVT.

Written as DNA, the CDR3 is TGTGCCAGCAGCCCCTACTTAGCGGGGGGAATGTCCTACGAGCAGTACTTC. Its protein product is CASSPYLAGGMSYEQYF. V is TRBV4-2 and J is TRBJ2-7; 10 bases are a match to TRBD2. The CDR3 contains 17 residues. The V gene end was trimmed by 4 bases and the J gene end by 1 base; junction bases not matched to a gene: 10. Germline V gives CDR1 LGHNA, CDR2 YNFKEQ.

This clone is a singleton in its sample. This chain connects TRBV2 to TRBJ2-7; 12 bases agree with TRBD2. This CDR3 is 18 amino acids long. Germline CDR1 reads SNHLY; CDR2 reads FYNNEI. J was trimmed by 0 bases and V by 5 bases; bases with no gene match: 11. The CDR3 nucleotides are TGTGCCAGCAGTTTGATACTAGCGGGGGGTCCTACCTCCTACGAGCAGTACTTC. Protein sequence: CASSLILAGGPTSYEQYF. The variable domain in full, with the rest retrieved from reference TRBV2 and TRBJ2-7, is EPEVTQTPSHQVTQMGQEVILRCVPISNHLYFYWYRQILGQKVEFLVSFYNNEISEKSEIFDDQFSVERPDGSNFTLKIRSTKLEDSAMYFCASSLILAGGPTSYEQYFGPGTRLTVT.

This sequence joins TRBV29-1 and TRBJ2-1; the D gene is possibly TRBD2 (6 bases). The CDR3 is made up of 13 amino acids. Per germline, CDR1 SQVTM and CDR2 ANQGSEA. Trimming cost V 5 bases and J 1 base, with 9 bases left between them. The CDR3 DNA follows: TGCAGCGTTCCTAGCGTATCCTACAATGAGCAGTTCTTC. Protein sequence: CSVPSVSYNEQFF.

Only a few counts were recorded for this clone. The genes are TRBV25-1 and TRBJ2-7; D is possibly TRBD2 (5 bases). The germline V gene encodes CDR1 MGHDK and CDR2 SYGVNS. Trimming removed 6 bases from V and 9 bases from J, with 12 bases in between. The CDR3 extends over 11 amino acids. The CDR3 spells CASRIGILQYF. CDR3 bases: TGTGCCAGCAGAATCGGGATACTGCAGTACTTC.

The chain links TRBV7-2 to TRBJ2-1, with D maybe TRBD1 (6 bases). The CDR3 has 15 residues. In germline, CDR1 is SGHTA, CDR2 FQGNSA. Trimming took off 6 bases at V and 8 bases at J, with 20 bases between the two ends. The CDR3 DNA reads TGTGCCAGCAGTGACATGGACTCCCCAGGGGATGAGCAGTTCTTC. This translates into CASSDMDSPGDEQFF. Together with reference TRBV7-2 and TRBJ2-1, the CDR3 gives the full variable domain: GAGVSQSPSNKVTEKGKDVELRCDPISGHTALYWYRQSLGQGLEFLIYFQGNSAPDKSGLPSDRFSAERTGGSVSTLTIQRTQQEDSAVYLCASSDMDSPGDEQFFGPGTRLTVL.

The chain uses TRBV11-1 and TRBJ2-7, with a tentative D call TRBD1 (7 bases). Germline assignment: CDR1 SGHAT and CDR2 FQDESV (reference sequence). V was cut by 4 bases and J by 3 bases, with 16 bases left in between. The length of the CDR3 is 15 residues. CDR3 sequence: CASSSGGTVLYEQYF. CDR3 in DNA: TGTGCCAGCAGCTCCGGAGGGACAGTCCTCTACGAGCAGTACTTC. Full variable domain (outside the CDR3, taken from reference TRBV11-1 and TRBJ2-7): EAEVAQSPRYKITEKSQAVAFWCDPISGHATLYWYRQILGQGPELLVQFQDESVVDDSQLPKDRFSAERLKGVDSTLKIQPAELGDSAMYLCASSSGGTVLYEQYFGPGTRLTVT.

The chain uses TRBV18 and TRBJ1-5; D not certain. This CDR3 is 14 amino acids long. V was clipped by 6 bases and J by 0 bases, with 9 bases between them. Germline V gene lookup returns CDR1 KGHSH and CDR2 LQKENI. CDR3 DNA: TGTGCCAGCTCCGTAGAATATAGCAATCAGCCCCAGCATTTT. Translated, it gives CASSVEYSNQPQHF. The variable domain in full, with the rest retrieved from reference TRBV18 and TRBJ1-5, is NAGVMQNPRHLVRRRGQEARLRCSPMKGHSHVYWYRQLPEEGLKFMVYLQKENIIDESGMPKERFSAEFPKEGPSILRIQQVVRGDSAAYFCASSVEYSNQPQHFGDGTRLSIL.

J is TRBJ2-1 and V is TRBV10-2; TRBD1 matches at 9 bases. Germline values: CDR1 WSHSY, CDR2 SAAADI. The CDR3 has 17 amino acids. The V segment lost 5 bases and the J segment 0 bases; nucleotides outside the gene matches: 8. For the CDR3, the DNA is TGCGCCAGCAGTTTGATAGGGACAGGGCTCTCCTACAATGAGCAGTTCTTC. This gives the protein CASSLIGTGLSYNEQFF.

This chain uses TRBV25-1 with TRBJ1-2; possible D gene TRBD1, 5 bases. Trimming left V 11 bases short and J 4 bases short, with 14 bases between. This CDR3 is built from 12 residues. CDR1 MGHDK and CDR2 SYGVNS come from the germline V gene. The CDR3 DNA is TGTGCCTCCTTGGGGCAGACCTATGGCTACACCTTC. Encoded protein: CASLGQTYGYTF.

This chain joins TRBV5-1 and TRBJ1-1; 8 bases are shared with TRBD1. From germline, CDR1 is SGHRS and CDR2 YFSETQ. The CDR3 extends over 13 amino acids. The V segment lost 3 bases and the J segment 12 bases; nucleotides outside the gene matches: 10. CDR3 loop: CASSSNSGQGSFF. The CDR3 nucleotides read TGCGCCAGCAGCTCGAATTCCGGACAGGGATCTTTCTTT.

CDR3 in amino acids: CASSPTPTGFTEAFF. The CDR3 region has the DNA TGTGCCAGCAGCCCGACCCCGACAGGGTTCACTGAAGCTTTCTTT. V usage is TRBV7-3 and J usage is TRBJ1-1, with 7 bases aligning to TRBD1. The CDR3 has 15 residues. The germline CDR1 and CDR2 sequences are SGHTA and FQGTGA. With V trimmed by 5 bases and J by 4 bases, 10 bases remained unmatched. The variable domain in full, with the rest retrieved from reference TRBV7-3 and TRBJ1-1, is GAGVSQTPSNKVTEKGKYVELRCDPISGHTALYWYRQSLGQGPEFLIYFQGTGAADDSGLPNDRFFAVRPEGSVSTLKIQRTERGDSAVYLCASSPTPTGFTEAFFGQGTRLTVV.

Points on this clone: One end of the junction varies from germline; a read error may be responsible. The chain carries TRBV7-7 and TRBJ2-5, with D uncertain. CDR1 SSHAT and CDR2 FNYEAQ come from the germline V gene (reference sequence). The CDR3 has 15 amino acids. CDR3 DNA sequence: TGTGCTAGCAGCTTACGAGGAGACGGTGGGGAGACCCAGTACTTC. Amino acids: CASSLRGDGGETQYF.